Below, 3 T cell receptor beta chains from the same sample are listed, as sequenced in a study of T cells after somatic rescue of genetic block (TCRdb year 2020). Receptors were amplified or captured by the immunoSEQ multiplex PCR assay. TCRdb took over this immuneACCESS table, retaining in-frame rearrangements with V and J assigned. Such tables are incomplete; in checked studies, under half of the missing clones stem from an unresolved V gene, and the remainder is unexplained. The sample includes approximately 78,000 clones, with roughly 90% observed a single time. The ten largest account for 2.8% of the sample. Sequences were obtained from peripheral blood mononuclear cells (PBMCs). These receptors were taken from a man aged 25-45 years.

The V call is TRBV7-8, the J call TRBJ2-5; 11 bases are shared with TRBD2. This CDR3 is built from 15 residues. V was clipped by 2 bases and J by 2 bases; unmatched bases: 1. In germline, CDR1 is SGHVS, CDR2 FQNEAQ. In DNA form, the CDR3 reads TGTGCCAGCAGCTTACTAGCGGGGGGACAAGAGACCCAGTACTTC. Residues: CASSLLAGGQETQYF.

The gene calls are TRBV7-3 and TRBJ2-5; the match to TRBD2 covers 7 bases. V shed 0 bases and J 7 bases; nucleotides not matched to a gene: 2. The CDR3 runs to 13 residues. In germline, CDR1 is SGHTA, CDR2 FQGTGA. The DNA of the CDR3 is TGTGCCAGCAGCTTAACGAGGGAGGGGACCCAGTACTTC. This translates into CASSLTREGTQYF.

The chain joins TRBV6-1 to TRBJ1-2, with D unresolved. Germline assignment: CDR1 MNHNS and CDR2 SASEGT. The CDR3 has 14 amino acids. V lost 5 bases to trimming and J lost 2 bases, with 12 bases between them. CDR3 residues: CASSTPTNNYGYTF. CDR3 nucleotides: TGTGCCAGCAGTACCCCCACTAACAACTATGGCTACACCTTC.